A selection of T cell receptor beta chains follows, all from one sample in a study of blood T cell repertoires in COVID-19. Clones were read by immunoSEQ multiplex PCR, and TCRdb kept only the in-frame ones, dropping some. The sample has 150,000 or so clones, 70% to 85% seen once. The sequencing input was peripheral blood. These receptors were obtained from a woman between 45 and 65 years old in a cohort sampled during active or convalescent COVID-19. Each CDR3 is given with its conserved first and last residue. The order of the fields is D gene, V gene, clone size, J gene, CDR3 DNA, CDR3 protein. The D gene is left open where the match is weak. Not every row has a clone size; where given, it reads once, few, many or a size class.

TRBD1	TRBV9	.	TRBJ2-4	TGTGCCAGCAGCGCCAGGACAGGAGCCAAAAACATTCAGTACTTC	CASSARTGAKNIQYF
.	TRBV5-1	.	TRBJ1-5	TGCGCCAGCAGACTTGACCCGGGTGGCAATCAGCCCCAGCATTTT	CASRLDPGGNQPQHF
.	TRBV20-1	once	TRBJ1-1	TGCAGTGCTAGACCGGGTGAAGCTTTCTTT	CSARPGEAFF
TRBD1	TRBV18	.	TRBJ1-6	TGTGCCAGCTCACCGACGGGACAGGGTGTCGGTTCACCCCTCCACTTT	CASSPTGQGVGSPLHF
.	TRBV9	.	TRBJ1-6	TGTGCCAGCAGCGTACTGGCAGGGGATAATTCACCCCTCCACTTT	CASSVLAGDNSPLHF
.	TRBV12-3/TRBV12-4	.	TRBJ1-5	TGTGCCAGCAGTTTCAATAGCAATCAGCCCCAGCATTTT	CASSFNSNQPQHF
.	TRBV5-1	.	TRBJ2-7	TGCGCCAGCAGCCCGGGCCCAACAGAGGGCGAGCAGTACTTC	CASSPGPTEGEQYF
TRBD2	TRBV6-4	.	TRBJ2-3	TGTGCCAGCCCGGGCCGATGCTTCGGGACTAGGCCCACAGATACGCAGTATTTT	CASPGRCFGTRPTDTQYF
.	TRBV10-3	.	TRBJ1-1	TGTGCCATCAGGCAATCACCGGGACAGAACACTGAAGCTTTCTTT	CAIRQSPGQNTEAFF
TRBD1	TRBV7-9	.	TRBJ1-1	TGTGCCAGCAGCTTAGGGGACCAGGGGGGCTTCGCTGAAGCTTTCTTT	CASSLGDQGGFAEAFF
.	TRBV7-2	once	TRBJ1-3	TGTGCCGGCCTCGGCGGAGAGCGTGGAAACACCATATATTTT	CAGLGGERGNTIYF
TRBD2	TRBV7-2	many	TRBJ2-3	TGTGCCAGCAGCTTACTAGCGGGGGCAGATACGCAGTATTTT	CASSLLAGADTQYF
TRBD1	TRBV3-1/TRBV3-2	.	TRBJ2-7	TGTGCCAGCAGCCCCCACGGACAGGGGAGGATCTACGAGCAGTACTTC	CASSPHGQGRIYEQYF